These T cell receptor beta chains were read from a single sample in a study of radiotherapy plus CTLA-4 blockade in lung cancer. Here immunoSEQ multiplex PCR was the method, and the copy in TCRdb shows in-frame clones only, minus some. Seen here are fewer than 50,000 clones, 50% to 70% observed once, and the top ten hold 18%. Material: peripheral blood, obtained from a patient treated with radiotherapy plus ipilimumab. The receptor source for this set is a human donor with non-small cell lung cancer who had a partial response to radiotherapy plus ipilimumab. Each CDR3 is given with its conserved first and last residue. A D gene is named only where the DNA matches it firmly. Clone size is shown for a subset of rows, as once, few, many or a class of expanded clone.

cdr3_aa: CASSKVQGGSEKLFF; cdr3_nt: TGTGCCAGCAGCAAGGTGCAGGGTGGAAGTGAAAAACTGTTTTTT; v_call: TRBV5-6; d_call: NA; j_call: TRBJ1-4; clone_size: few
cdr3_aa: CASSSTSGGYGTQYF; cdr3_nt: TGTGCCAGCAGCTCGACTAGCGGGGGGTATGGGACCCAGTACTTC; v_call: TRBV7-2; d_call: TRBD2; j_call: TRBJ2-5; clone_size: NA
cdr3_aa: CASRQTAGAYGYTF; cdr3_nt: TGTGCCAGCCGTCAAACGGCGGGGGCCTATGGCTACACCTTC; v_call: TRBV6-1; d_call: NA; j_call: TRBJ1-2; clone_size: NA
cdr3_aa: CASSSTPGQADYEQYF; cdr3_nt: TGTGCCAGCAGCTCAACACCGGGACAGGCTGACTACGAGCAGTACTTC; v_call: TRBV7-3; d_call: TRBD1; j_call: TRBJ2-7; clone_size: NA
cdr3_aa: CAIEGAGGNTGELFF; cdr3_nt: TGTGCCATCGAAGGAGCGGGGGGGAACACCGGGGAGCTGTTTTTT; v_call: TRBV10-3; d_call: TRBD2; j_call: TRBJ2-2; clone_size: NA
cdr3_aa: CAISQGDRVSTEAFF; cdr3_nt: TGTGCCATCAGTCAAGGAGACAGGGTCTCGACTGAAGCTTTCTTT; v_call: TRBV10-3; d_call: TRBD1; j_call: TRBJ1-1; clone_size: few
cdr3_aa: CASSFGGLAGGETQYF; cdr3_nt: TGTGCCAGCAGTTTTGGGGGACTAGCGGGGGGAGAGACCCAGTACTTC; v_call: TRBV27; d_call: TRBD2; j_call: TRBJ2-5; clone_size: once
cdr3_aa: CASTGTGGETQYF; cdr3_nt: TGTGCCAGCACCGGGACAGGGGGAGAGACCCAGTACTTC; v_call: TRBV2; d_call: TRBD1; j_call: TRBJ2-5; clone_size: once
cdr3_aa: CATQEDRASNQPQHF; cdr3_nt: TGTGCCACTCAGGAGGACAGGGCCAGCAATCAGCCCCAGCATTTT; v_call: TRBV19; d_call: TRBD1; j_call: TRBJ1-5; clone_size: NA
cdr3_aa: CASSAQGAITDTQYF; cdr3_nt: TGTGCCAGCAGCGCCCAGGGGGCTATAACAGATACGCAGTATTTT; v_call: TRBV9; d_call: TRBD1; j_call: TRBJ2-3; clone_size: NA
cdr3_aa: CASSSKAGGQETQYF; cdr3_nt: TGTGCCAGCAGTTCCAAAGCGGGGGGCCAAGAGACCCAGTACTTC; v_call: TRBV6-4; d_call: TRBD2; j_call: TRBJ2-5; clone_size: NA
cdr3_aa: CSVDEANEQFF; cdr3_nt: TGCAGCGTTGACGAAGCTAATGAGCAGTTCTTC; v_call: TRBV29-1; d_call: NA; j_call: TRBJ2-1; clone_size: NA
cdr3_aa: CASSLRVSGGFNEQYF; cdr3_nt: TGTGCCAGCAGCTTGAGAGTTTCAGGGGGCTTCAACGAGCAGTACTTC; v_call: TRBV5-4; d_call: TRBD1; j_call: TRBJ2-7; clone_size: NA
cdr3_aa: CASSPGRGEQFF; cdr3_nt: TGTGCCAGCAGCCCAGGTAGGGGTGAGCAGTTCTTC; v_call: TRBV7-2; d_call: NA; j_call: TRBJ2-1; clone_size: NA
cdr3_aa: CASSSGGSGRAGELFF; cdr3_nt: TGTGCCAGCAGCTCGGGGGGGAGCGGGAGGGCCGGGGAGCTGTTTTTT; v_call: TRBV11-3; d_call: TRBD2; j_call: TRBJ2-2; clone_size: few
cdr3_aa: CASSQTGLYGYTF; cdr3_nt: TGTGCCAGCAGCCAGACAGGGCTCTATGGCTACACCTTC; v_call: TRBV11-2; d_call: TRBD1; j_call: TRBJ1-2; clone_size: NA
cdr3_aa: CASSAPGLAGGPQYF; cdr3_nt: TGTGCCAGCAGCGCACCGGGACTAGCGGGGGGGCCGCAGTACTTC; v_call: TRBV9; d_call: TRBD2; j_call: TRBJ2-7; clone_size: NA
cdr3_aa: CASSSYYEQYF; cdr3_nt: TGTGCCAGCAGCTCCTATTACGAGCAGTACTTC; v_call: TRBV5-8; d_call: NA; j_call: TRBJ2-7; clone_size: NA
cdr3_aa: CASSLAGGYQETQYF; cdr3_nt: TGTGCCAGCAGCTTAGCGGGGGGTTATCAAGAGACCCAGTACTTC; v_call: TRBV7-9; d_call: NA; j_call: TRBJ2-5; clone_size: NA
cdr3_aa: CATSRAGGEQYF; cdr3_nt: TGTGCCACCAGCAGAGCGGGAGGTGAGCAGTACTTC; v_call: TRBV15; d_call: TRBD2; j_call: TRBJ2-7; clone_size: NA
cdr3_aa: CASSLDRGMGEQYF; cdr3_nt: TGTGCCAGCAGCTTGGACAGGGGAATGGGCGAGCAGTACTTC; v_call: TRBV5-4; d_call: TRBD1; j_call: TRBJ2-7; clone_size: NA
cdr3_aa: CASSAGGELYHEQYF; cdr3_nt: TGTGCCAGCAGCGCCGGCGGGGAGTTATACCACGAGCAGTACTTC; v_call: TRBV9; d_call: NA; j_call: TRBJ2-7; clone_size: NA
cdr3_aa: CSVWAGRVQETQYF; cdr3_nt: TGCAGCGTTTGGGCCGGGAGGGTCCAAGAGACCCAGTACTTC; v_call: TRBV29-1; d_call: TRBD2; j_call: TRBJ2-5; clone_size: NA
cdr3_aa: CASSPERAYYSGNTIYF; cdr3_nt: TGTGCCAGCTCACCGGAGAGGGCCTACTACTCTGGAAACACCATATATTTT; v_call: TRBV18; d_call: NA; j_call: TRBJ1-3; clone_size: NA
cdr3_aa: CASRQGVTNYGYTF; cdr3_nt: TGCGCCAGCAGACAGGGAGTAACGAACTATGGCTACACCTTC; v_call: TRBV5-1; d_call: NA; j_call: TRBJ1-2; clone_size: NA
cdr3_aa: CASSFLDRPQRTSGGSEQFF; cdr3_nt: TGTGCCAGCAGCTTTTTGGACAGGCCACAACGGACTAGCGGGGGGTCTGAGCAGTTCTTC; v_call: TRBV7-3; d_call: TRBD2; j_call: TRBJ2-1; clone_size: NA
cdr3_aa: CAISGLLDEQYF; cdr3_nt: TGTGCCATCAGTGGCCTACTAGACGAGCAGTACTTC; v_call: TRBV10-3; d_call: NA; j_call: TRBJ2-7; clone_size: many
cdr3_aa: CASHDVGGNQPQHF; cdr3_nt: TGTGCCAGTCACGACGTCGGGGGGAATCAGCCCCAGCATTTT; v_call: TRBV6-1; d_call: NA; j_call: TRBJ1-5; clone_size: NA
cdr3_aa: CASSIALEYEQYF; cdr3_nt: TGTGCCAGTAGTATAGCTCTGGAGTACGAGCAGTACTTC; v_call: TRBV19; d_call: NA; j_call: TRBJ2-7; clone_size: NA